A selection of T cell receptor beta chains follows, all from one sample in a study of identical twins. TCRdb analysed the 5' RACE reads with MiXCR anew, one entry per CDR3 protein. Of about 920,000 distinct CDR3 sequences listed, 12% were seen once; the top ten hold around 1.5%. The same sample was also used in a study of yellow fever vaccine responses in identical twins.

Material: PBMCs. The receptors here all came from a woman younger than 35 in good health. Both conserved end residues are part of each CDR3. A D gene is named only where the DNA matches it firmly. The size of a clone is reported for some rows only, either as once, few or many, or as a class for expanded clones.

CDR3aa: CASMTYTEAFF; CDR3nt: TGTGCCAGCATGACCTACACTGAAGCTTTCTTT; abundance: many; j_gene: TRBJ1-1; d_gene: -; len: 11; v_gene: TRBV2
CDR3aa: CASSQRTSIQETQYF; CDR3nt: TGTGCCAGCAGCCAACGGACGTCGATCCAAGAGACCCAGTACTTC; abundance: few; j_gene: TRBJ2-5; d_gene: -; len: 15; v_gene: TRBV14
CDR3aa: CASSPPYRADGYTF; CDR3nt: TGTGCCAGCTCACCACCCTACAGGGCGGATGGCTACACCTTC; abundance: -; j_gene: TRBJ1-2; d_gene: -; len: 14; v_gene: TRBV18
CDR3aa: CASSQLGQGVNEKLFF; CDR3nt: TGTGCCAGCAGTCAGCTAGGACAGGGGGTTAATGAAAAACTGTTTTTT; abundance: many; j_gene: TRBJ1-4; d_gene: TRBD1; len: 16; v_gene: TRBV28
CDR3aa: CASNLLGSWNEQFF; CDR3nt: TGTGCCAGCAACCTACTGGGGTCGTGGAATGAGCAGTTCTTC; abundance: many; j_gene: TRBJ2-1; d_gene: -; len: 14; v_gene: TRBV2
CDR3aa: CASSAGWSPLHF; CDR3nt: TGTGCCAGCAGCGCAGGGTGGTCACCCCTCCACTTT; abundance: many; j_gene: TRBJ1-6; d_gene: -; len: 12; v_gene: TRBV11-2
CDR3aa: CASSTRLAGGPGTDTQYF; CDR3nt: TGTGCCAGCAGCACTCGACTAGCGGGGGGGCCGGGTACAGATACGCAGTATTTT; abundance: few; j_gene: TRBJ2-3; d_gene: TRBD2; len: 18; v_gene: TRBV7-6
CDR3aa: CASSQPTGSANTGELFF; CDR3nt: TGTGCCAGCAGCCAACCTACGGGCAGCGCGAACACCGGGGAGCTGTTTTTT; abundance: -; j_gene: TRBJ2-2; d_gene: -; len: 17; v_gene: TRBV4-2
CDR3aa: CASSQSGRANEQFF; CDR3nt: TGCGCCAGCAGCCAAAGCGGGAGGGCAAATGAGCAGTTCTTC; abundance: few; j_gene: TRBJ2-1; d_gene: TRBD2; len: 14; v_gene: TRBV4-1
CDR3aa: CAISEVGSGTDTQYF; CDR3nt: TGTGCCATCAGTGAGGTAGGGAGTGGAACAGATACGCAGTATTTT; abundance: many; j_gene: TRBJ2-3; d_gene: -; len: 15; v_gene: TRBV10-3
CDR3aa: CASSLYRSGSLHTDTQYF; CDR3nt: TGTGCCAGCAGCTTATATCGGAGCGGCTCCTTACACACAGATACGCAGTATTTT; abundance: -; j_gene: TRBJ2-3; d_gene: -; len: 18; v_gene: TRBV7-8
CDR3aa: CASLGQDGGELFF; CDR3nt: TGCGCCAGCCTTGGACAGGACGGCGGGGAGCTGTTTTTT; abundance: many; j_gene: TRBJ2-2; d_gene: TRBD1; len: 13; v_gene: TRBV5-1
CDR3aa: CASRPPLAGGTYEQYF; CDR3nt: TGTGCCAGCAGGCCCCCGCTAGCGGGAGGAACGTACGAGCAGTACTTC; abundance: -; j_gene: TRBJ2-7; d_gene: TRBD2; len: 16; v_gene: TRBV6-1
CDR3aa: CASSRTEDYEAFF; CDR3nt: TGTGCCAGCAGCCGGACAGAGGATTATGAAGCTTTCTTT; abundance: many; j_gene: TRBJ1-1; d_gene: -; len: 13; v_gene: TRBV28
CDR3aa: CASSLIASVGIGTANTGELFF; CDR3nt: TGCGCCAGCAGCCTGATTGCGAGTGTGGGAATCGGGACAGCTAACACCGGGGAGCTGTTTTTT; abundance: many; j_gene: TRBJ2-2; d_gene: TRBD1; len: 21; v_gene: TRBV5-1
CDR3aa: CASSLFTRAGNEQFF; CDR3nt: TGCGCCAGCAGCTTGTTCACGAGGGCCGGCAATGAGCAGTTCTTC; abundance: many; j_gene: TRBJ2-1; d_gene: -; len: 15; v_gene: TRBV5-1
CDR3aa: CASSLQNRQDLDGYTF; CDR3nt: TGTGCCAGCAGTCTCCAAAACCGACAGGACCTGGATGGCTACACCTTC; abundance: few; j_gene: TRBJ1-2; d_gene: -; len: 16; v_gene: TRBV12-3/TRBV12-4
CDR3aa: CASSNGQWGSNQPQHF; CDR3nt: TGTGCCAGCAGCAACGGACAATGGGGTAGCAATCAGCCCCAGCATTTT; abundance: -; j_gene: TRBJ1-5; d_gene: -; len: 16; v_gene: TRBV7-6
CDR3aa: CASSMTDIQETQYF; CDR3nt: TGTGCCAGCTCCATGACAGACATCCAAGAGACCCAGTACTTC; abundance: few; j_gene: TRBJ2-5; d_gene: -; len: 14; v_gene: TRBV7-9
CDR3aa: CASSSLAGGPETQYF; CDR3nt: TGTGCCAGCAGTTCGTTAGCGGGAGGTCCAGAGACCCAGTACTTC; abundance: -; j_gene: TRBJ2-5; d_gene: TRBD2; len: 15; v_gene: TRBV27
CDR3aa: CATWWVGNEQFF; CDR3nt: TGTGCCACCTGGTGGGTCGGCAATGAGCAGTTCTTC; abundance: many; j_gene: TRBJ2-1; d_gene: -; len: 12; v_gene: TRBV24-1
CDR3aa: CASSAPTGTSGGNPLAKNIQYF; CDR3nt: TGCGCCAGCAGCGCCCCGACTGGGACTAGCGGGGGGAACCCACTAGCCAAAAACATTCAGTACTTC; abundance: -; j_gene: TRBJ2-4; d_gene: TRBD2; len: 22; v_gene: TRBV5-1
CDR3aa: CASSSPTGVGYTF; CDR3nt: TGTGCCAGCAGTTCACCGACAGGGGTGGGCTACACCTTC; abundance: few; j_gene: TRBJ1-2; d_gene: TRBD1; len: 13; v_gene: TRBV6-5
CDR3aa: CASSQARTGTGGGYTF; CDR3nt: TGTGCCAGCAGCCAAGCCCGAACCGGGACAGGGGGTGGCTACACCTTC; abundance: few; j_gene: TRBJ1-2; d_gene: TRBD1; len: 16; v_gene: TRBV3-1
CDR3aa: CASSFVAGEYNEQFF; CDR3nt: TGTGCCAGCAGTTTCGTAGCGGGAGAATACAATGAGCAGTTCTTC; abundance: few; j_gene: TRBJ2-1; d_gene: TRBD2; len: 15; v_gene: TRBV27
CDR3aa: CSARVGFRLAGDYNEQFF; CDR3nt: TGCAGTGCTAGAGTCGGGTTTAGACTAGCGGGAGACTACAATGAGCAGTTCTTC; abundance: many; j_gene: TRBJ2-1; d_gene: TRBD2; len: 18; v_gene: TRBV20-1
CDR3aa: CASSIEEADTQYF; CDR3nt: TGTGCCAGTAGTATAGAAGAGGCAGATACGCAGTATTTT; abundance: -; j_gene: TRBJ2-3; d_gene: -; len: 13; v_gene: TRBV19
CDR3aa: CATSAEGINYGYTF; CDR3nt: TGTGCCACCAGCGCTGAGGGGATTAACTATGGCTACACCTTC; abundance: -; j_gene: TRBJ1-2; d_gene: -; len: 14; v_gene: TRBV15
CDR3aa: CAIRTGTSSNTGELFF; CDR3nt: TGTGCCATCAGGACAGGGACCTCCTCGAACACCGGGGAGCTGTTTTTT; abundance: few; j_gene: TRBJ2-2; d_gene: TRBD1; len: 16; v_gene: TRBV10-3
CDR3aa: CASSPTGLSNTGELFF; CDR3nt: TGTGCCAGCAGCCCGACGGGACTTTCGAACACCGGGGAGCTGTTTTTT; abundance: -; j_gene: TRBJ2-2; d_gene: -; len: 16; v_gene: TRBV9
CDR3aa: CATSDLGVEAQYF; CDR3nt: TGTGCCACCAGTGATTTGGGGGTAGAGGCGCAGTATTTT; abundance: -; j_gene: TRBJ2-3; d_gene: -; len: 13; v_gene: TRBV24-1
CDR3aa: CASSETGTGGTGELFF; CDR3nt: TGTGCCAGCAGTGAAACCGGGACAGGGGGTACCGGGGAGCTGTTTTTT; abundance: few; j_gene: TRBJ2-2; d_gene: TRBD1; len: 16; v_gene: TRBV25-1
CDR3aa: CASSFQGADSPLHF; CDR3nt: TGTGCCAGCAGTTTCCAGGGGGCTGATTCACCCCTCCACTTT; abundance: few; j_gene: TRBJ1-6; d_gene: TRBD1; len: 14; v_gene: TRBV12-3/TRBV12-4
CDR3aa: CASTWLGTGDTDTQYF; CDR3nt: TGTGCCAGCACATGGCTGGGGACAGGGGACACAGATACGCAGTATTTT; abundance: -; j_gene: TRBJ2-3; d_gene: TRBD1; len: 16; v_gene: TRBV28
CDR3aa: CASSPWGARSEAFF; CDR3nt: TGTGCCAGCAGCCCCTGGGGGGCTCGGAGTGAAGCTTTCTTT; abundance: many; j_gene: TRBJ1-1; d_gene: -; len: 14; v_gene: TRBV3-1
CDR3aa: CSGGLAGGLETQYF; CDR3nt: TGCAGCGGCGGACTAGCGGGGGGGCTGGAGACCCAGTACTTC; abundance: few; j_gene: TRBJ2-5; d_gene: TRBD2; len: 14; v_gene: TRBV29-1
CDR3aa: CASPPAGVPSTDTQYF; CDR3nt: TGTGCCAGCCCACCGGCCGGGGTGCCCAGCACAGATACGCAGTATTTT; abundance: many; j_gene: TRBJ2-3; d_gene: -; len: 16; v_gene: TRBV27